This T cell receptor beta chain was captured in a study of Tregs in tolerant kidney transplant recipients. Overall study context: Mixed chimerism was transient after nonmyeloablative marrow transplants from related graft donors.

Whole-study results and caveats: Nucleotide sequences could not be compared across some patients' samples due to primer changes. No direct test of biological reproducibility was done here.

Comment on this clone: Its antigen is still unknown. The read falls 3 residues short of the CDR3 end, and the missing part is taken from the germline J gene.

CD4+CD25+CD127- Tregs, CD4+CD25- non-Tregs, CD4 and CD8 cells were sorted. Germline CDR1 SSHAT, CDR2 FNYEAQ (reference sequence). There are 13 residues in the CDR3. V gave up 4 bases and J gave up 6 bases, with 11 bases separating them. Method: immunoSEQ multiplex PCR; TCRdb's copy keeps in-frame clones and lacks some. This table holds tens of thousands of clones. V is TRBV7-7 and J is TRBJ2-3, with D possibly TRBD1 on 6 matching bases. The specimen comprised CD4+ T cells from blood, sampled before the transplant. The sequence derives from a human donor who received a combined kidney and bone marrow transplant. The CDR3 protein is CASSYGTKDTQYF. The CDR3 DNA, read in part, is TGTGCCAGCAGCTACGGGACAAAGGATACG.